A selection of T cell receptor beta chains follows, all from one sample in a study of breast tumors, draining lymph nodes, adjacent tissues. One entry per CDR3 protein results from TCRdb running MiXCR on the multiplex PCR reads. Seen here are 90,000 to 120,000 distinct CDR3 sequences, around 21% observed once, and the top ten hold 1% to 1.5%. Sequences were obtained from axillary lymph node tissue. The origin of the receptors is a female donor with breast cancer. Some clones in this sample may be carry-over from other donors' samples. The CDR3 runs from the conserved cysteine through the conserved F or W. Each record gives: J gene, clone size, V gene, D gene, CDR3 protein, CDR3 DNA. D genes are given only for firm matches. Rows may omit the clone size; those that give it use once, few, many or a size class.

J gene: TRBJ2-3
clone size: many
V gene: TRBV7-3
D gene: TRBD2
CDR3 protein: CASSGDTDTQYF
CDR3 DNA: TGTGCCAGTAGCGGGGACACAGATACGCAGTATTTT

J gene: TRBJ2-3
clone size: many
V gene: TRBV20-1
D gene: .
CDR3 protein: CSATRDSTDTQYF
CDR3 DNA: TGCAGTGCAACCCGGGACAGCACAGATACGCAGTATTTT

J gene: TRBJ2-1
clone size: once
V gene: TRBV9
D gene: TRBD1
CDR3 protein: CASSVGESDRVQFF
CDR3 DNA: TGTGCCAGCAGCGTAGGAGAGTCGGACAGGGTGCAGTTCTTC

J gene: TRBJ1-3
clone size: many
V gene: TRBV7-9
D gene: .
CDR3 protein: CASSNGYSGNTIYF
CDR3 DNA: TGTGCCAGCAGCAACGGCTACTCTGGAAACACCATATATTTT

J gene: TRBJ1-1
clone size: .
V gene: TRBV7-3
D gene: .
CDR3 protein: CASSGDGNTEAFF
CDR3 DNA: TGTGCCAGCAGTGGGGATGGGAACACTGAAGCTTTCTTT

J gene: TRBJ2-5
clone size: .
V gene: TRBV30
D gene: .
CDR3 protein: CAWSVVRVGQETQYF
CDR3 DNA: TGTGCCTGGAGTGTTGTCAGGGTTGGGCAAGAGACCCAGTACTTC

J gene: TRBJ2-5
clone size: once
V gene: TRBV11-1
D gene: .
CDR3 protein: CASSRDGVETQYF
CDR3 DNA: TGTGCCAGCAGCCGGGACGGGGTAGAGACCCAGTACTTC

J gene: TRBJ1-3
clone size: .
V gene: TRBV3-1
D gene: .
CDR3 protein: CASSPVGQGVGVGNTIYF
CDR3 DNA: TGTGCCAGCAGCCCAGTAGGCCAGGGAGTAGGAGTTGGAAACACCATATATTTT

J gene: TRBJ2-3
clone size: few
V gene: TRBV7-3
D gene: TRBD2
CDR3 protein: CASSGGSGVSTDTQYF
CDR3 DNA: TGTGCCAGCTCCGGTGGGAGCGGGGTTAGCACAGATACGCAGTATTTT

J gene: TRBJ1-6
clone size: .
V gene: TRBV20-1
D gene: .
CDR3 protein: CSAMGGLGHNSPLHF
CDR3 DNA: TGCAGTGCTATGGGCGGATTAGGCCATAATTCGCCCCTCCACTTT

J gene: TRBJ2-3
clone size: many
V gene: TRBV9
D gene: .
CDR3 protein: CASSVAVGADTQYF
CDR3 DNA: TGTGCCAGCAGCGTAGCGGTAGGGGCAGATACGCAGTATTTT

J gene: TRBJ2-4
clone size: many
V gene: TRBV5-1
D gene: TRBD2
CDR3 protein: CASSLVSGSKNIQYF
CDR3 DNA: TGCGCCAGCAGCTTGGTCAGCGGGAGCAAAAACATTCAGTACTTC

J gene: TRBJ2-1
clone size: many
V gene: TRBV7-2
D gene: .
CDR3 protein: CASSSIARELFF
CDR3 DNA: TGTGCCAGCAGCTCCATTGCTCGCGAGTTATTCTTC

J gene: TRBJ1-5
clone size: many
V gene: TRBV7-9
D gene: .
CDR3 protein: CASSSDRLNQPQHF
CDR3 DNA: TGTGCCAGCAGCTCCGACAGACTCAATCAGCCCCAGCATTTT

J gene: TRBJ2-2
clone size: many
V gene: TRBV5-1
D gene: .
CDR3 protein: CASKPTNTGELFF
CDR3 DNA: TGCGCCAGCAAACCTACGAACACCGGGGAGCTGTTTTTT

J gene: TRBJ2-7
clone size: many
V gene: TRBV6-5
D gene: TRBD2
CDR3 protein: CASAGTSGIVSYEQYF
CDR3 DNA: TGTGCCAGTGCCGGGACTAGCGGGATCGTCTCCTACGAGCAGTACTTC

J gene: TRBJ1-2
clone size: many
V gene: TRBV29-1
D gene: .
CDR3 protein: CSVESNYGYTF
CDR3 DNA: TGCAGCGTTGAGTCAAACTATGGCTACACCTTC

J gene: TRBJ1-5
clone size: many
V gene: TRBV9
D gene: .
CDR3 protein: CASSVEAGEQPQHF
CDR3 DNA: TGTGCCAGCAGCGTAGAGGCCGGGGAACAGCCCCAGCATTTT

J gene: TRBJ1-1
clone size: .
V gene: TRBV10-3
D gene: .
CDR3 protein: CAIKNRNTEAFF
CDR3 DNA: TGTGCCATCAAAAATAGGAACACTGAAGCTTTCTTT

J gene: TRBJ1-2
clone size: few
V gene: TRBV16
D gene: TRBD1
CDR3 protein: CASSQFTGTAYGYTF
CDR3 DNA: TGTGCCAGCAGCCAATTTACCGGGACAGCATATGGCTACACCTTC

J gene: TRBJ1-2
clone size: many
V gene: TRBV9
D gene: TRBD1
CDR3 protein: CASSLRQGGLYGYTF
CDR3 DNA: TGTGCCAGCAGCCTCCGACAGGGCGGGCTGTATGGCTACACCTTC

J gene: TRBJ2-7
clone size: many
V gene: TRBV20-1
D gene: TRBD2
CDR3 protein: CSAILAGAFYEQYF
CDR3 DNA: TGCAGTGCCATACTAGCGGGAGCCTTCTACGAGCAATACTTC

J gene: TRBJ1-2
clone size: .
V gene: TRBV7-9
D gene: .
CDR3 protein: CASSDGGIYGYTF
CDR3 DNA: TGTGCCAGCAGCGACGGGGGAATCTATGGCTACACCTTC

J gene: TRBJ1-2
clone size: many
V gene: TRBV20-1
D gene: TRBD1
CDR3 protein: CSYRGTSYGYTF
CDR3 DNA: TGCAGTTACAGGGGTACTTCCTATGGCTACACCTTC

J gene: TRBJ2-3
clone size: .
V gene: TRBV27
D gene: TRBD2
CDR3 protein: CASSSLSGGLTDTQYF
CDR3 DNA: TGTGCCAGCAGTTCCCTTAGCGGGGGGCTCACAGATACGCAGTATTTT

J gene: TRBJ2-7
clone size: many
V gene: TRBV6-4
D gene: .
CDR3 protein: CASSDRAETNQKEYF
CDR3 DNA: TGTGCCAGCAGTGATAGGGCGGAAACTAACCAAAAGGAGTACTTC

J gene: TRBJ1-2
clone size: many
V gene: TRBV4-1
D gene: TRBD1
CDR3 protein: CASSQDGQGANGYTF
CDR3 DNA: TGCGCCAGCAGCCAAGACGGACAGGGGGCAAATGGCTACACCTTC

J gene: TRBJ2-1
clone size: once
V gene: TRBV5-4
D gene: .
CDR3 protein: CASSFRDGGEGGQFF
CDR3 DNA: TGTGCCAGCAGCTTTAGGGATGGGGGTGAGGGGGGGCAGTTCTTC

J gene: TRBJ2-2
clone size: .
V gene: TRBV27
D gene: TRBD1
CDR3 protein: CASGSGQGVSGELFF
CDR3 DNA: TGTGCCAGCGGGTCTGGACAGGGGGTATCCGGGGAGCTGTTTTTT

J gene: TRBJ1-2
clone size: many
V gene: TRBV28
D gene: TRBD1
CDR3 protein: CASSSTQGRYTF
CDR3 DNA: TGTGCCAGCAGTTCCACACAGGGGAGGTACACCTTC

J gene: TRBJ1-1
clone size: .
V gene: TRBV12-3/TRBV12-4
D gene: TRBD1
CDR3 protein: CASSFRDRGRWNTEAFF
CDR3 DNA: TGTGCCAGCAGTTTTCGGGACAGGGGGCGATGGAACACTGAAGCTTTCTTT

J gene: TRBJ2-7
clone size: many
V gene: TRBV5-1
D gene: .
CDR3 protein: CASSLDSGPAYEQYF
CDR3 DNA: TGCGCCAGCAGCTTGGACTCGGGACCAGCCTACGAGCAGTACTTC

J gene: TRBJ1-1
clone size: few
V gene: TRBV20-1
D gene: .
CDR3 protein: CSAPMGDTEAFF
CDR3 DNA: TGCAGTGCTCCAATGGGGGACACTGAAGCTTTCTTT

J gene: TRBJ2-5
clone size: many
V gene: TRBV29-1
D gene: .
CDR3 protein: CSVAQQETQYF
CDR3 DNA: TGCAGCGTTGCCCAACAAGAGACCCAGTACTTC

J gene: TRBJ2-7
clone size: many
V gene: TRBV9
D gene: .
CDR3 protein: CASSVGQEGYEQYF
CDR3 DNA: TGTGCCAGCAGCGTAGGACAGGAAGGTTACGAGCAGTACTTC

J gene: TRBJ2-1
clone size: many
V gene: TRBV20-1
D gene: TRBD1
CDR3 protein: CSARNRGVRRASYNEQFF
CDR3 DNA: TGCAGTGCTAGAAACAGGGGGGTCCGGCGGGCTTCCTACAATGAGCAGTTCTTC

J gene: TRBJ2-3
clone size: many
V gene: TRBV7-9
D gene: .
CDR3 protein: CASSLGTNEFTDTQYF
CDR3 DNA: TGTGCCAGCAGCTTAGGGACTAACGAATTCACAGATACGCAGTATTTT

J gene: TRBJ2-7
clone size: many
V gene: TRBV6-1
D gene: .
CDR3 protein: CASRRTSQGRASYEQYF
CDR3 DNA: TGTGCCAGCAGAAGAACATCACAAGGCCGGGCGTCCTACGAGCAGTACTTC

J gene: TRBJ2-7
clone size: many
V gene: TRBV7-2
D gene: TRBD1
CDR3 protein: CASSLDRVGEQYF
CDR3 DNA: TGTGCCAGCAGCTTGGACAGGGTTGGGGAGCAGTACTTC

J gene: TRBJ2-7
clone size: many
V gene: TRBV5-1
D gene: TRBD1
CDR3 protein: CASSLGGTGYHEQYF
CDR3 DNA: TGCGCCAGCAGCTTGGGAGGGACAGGGTACCACGAGCAGTACTTC

J gene: TRBJ2-3
clone size: many
V gene: TRBV20-1
D gene: TRBD2
CDR3 protein: CSAHLAGGHPDTQYF
CDR3 DNA: TGCAGTGCTCACTTAGCGGGAGGGCATCCAGATACGCAGTATTTT

J gene: TRBJ2-3
clone size: many
V gene: TRBV6-4
D gene: TRBD2
CDR3 protein: CASSPGTSGGQYF
CDR3 DNA: TGTGCCAGCAGTCCGGGGACTAGCGGGGGGCAGTATTTT

J gene: TRBJ1-6
clone size: many
V gene: TRBV7-9
D gene: .
CDR3 protein: CASSFRSSYNSPLHF
CDR3 DNA: TGTGCCAGCAGCTTTAGAAGCTCCTATAATTCACCCCTCCACTTT

J gene: TRBJ2-2
clone size: many
V gene: TRBV20-1
D gene: .
CDR3 protein: CSAPRGRELFF
CDR3 DNA: TGCAGTGCTCCCAGAGGGCGGGAGCTGTTTTTT

J gene: TRBJ2-4
clone size: .
V gene: TRBV6-1
D gene: TRBD2
CDR3 protein: CASSESPGGAAVNIQYF
CDR3 DNA: TGTGCCAGCAGTGAAAGCCCCGGGGGGGCCGCTGTCAACATTCAGTACTTC

J gene: TRBJ2-7
clone size: many
V gene: TRBV20-1
D gene: .
CDR3 protein: CSAPSSYEQYF
CDR3 DNA: TGCAGTGCCCCTAGCTCCTACGAGCAGTACTTC

J gene: TRBJ2-3
clone size: many
V gene: TRBV9
D gene: .
CDR3 protein: CASSVSTDTQYF
CDR3 DNA: TGTGCCAGCAGCGTGAGCACAGATACGCAGTATTTT